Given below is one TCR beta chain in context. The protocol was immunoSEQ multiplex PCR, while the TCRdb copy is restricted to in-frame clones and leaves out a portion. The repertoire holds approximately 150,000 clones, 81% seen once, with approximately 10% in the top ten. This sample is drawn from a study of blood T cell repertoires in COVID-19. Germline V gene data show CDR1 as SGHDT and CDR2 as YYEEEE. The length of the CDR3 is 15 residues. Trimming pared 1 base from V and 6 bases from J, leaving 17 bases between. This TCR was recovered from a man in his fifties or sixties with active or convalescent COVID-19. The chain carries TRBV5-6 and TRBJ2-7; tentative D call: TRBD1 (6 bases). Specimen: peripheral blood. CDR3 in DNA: TGTGCCAGCAGCTTGTCAGGAAACAGGGCCCGCGAGCAGTACTTC. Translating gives CASSLSGNRAREQYF.